These 26 T cell receptor beta chains came from one sample sequenced in a study of tumor and adjacent non-tumor tissue in lung cancer. No cell sorting was done before RNA was extracted from the tissue. This non-tumor lung sample came from over 3 cm beyond the tumor edge. TCRbeta libraries were built with three rounds of nested PCR, modified from ARM-PCR. TCRdb processed the multiplex PCR reads anew with MiXCR; each CDR3 protein has one entry. The sample holds 35,000 to 55,000 distinct CDR3 sequences, 60% to 65% seen once. What was sequenced was distant non-tumor lung tissue. All receptors derive from a woman aged 40 to 49 with non-small cell lung cancer.

Concerning this clonotype: Compared with germline, one end of the junction differs, possibly owing to a read error. The chain joins TRBV11-3 to TRBJ2-1; 10 nucleotides agree with TRBD2. There are 14 residues in the CDR3. Germline V gives CDR1 SGHNT, CDR2 YENEEA. CDR3 amino acids: CANSRGLAGDGQFF. The DNA of the CDR3 is TGTGCCAACAGCCGAGGGCTAGCGGGGGATGGGCAGTTCTTC.

This clonotype was counted between two and nine times. Possible read error: a much larger clone is one base away. V and J are TRBV10-1 and TRBJ2-3; the D call may be TRBD1 or TRBD2 (6 bases each). The CDR3 is 15 amino acids. Looked up from germline, CDR1 is WNHNN and CDR2 is SYGVQD (reference sequence). Here the CDR3 reads CASSDTGAGGDKQYF. As DNA, the CDR3 is TGCGCCAGCAGTGATACGGGGGCCGGCGGAGATAAGCAGTATTTT.

The table lists this clonotype with many counts. The missing conserved phenylalanine or tryptophan at the end of this CDR3 makes a read error likely. The chain recombines TRBV29-1 with TRBJ2-7; tentatively, D is TRBD1 or TRBD2 (5 bases each). This CDR3 spans 16 amino acids. The V end was cut by 4 bases, the J end by 2 bases, with 21 bases between. From germline, CDR1 is SQVTM and CDR2 ANQGSEA. This CDR3 reads CSVGPIRGRGTYEQYL. The CDR3 region has the DNA TGCAGCGTTGGCCCCATTCGGGGCAGAGGGACCTACGAGCAGTACCTC.

This clonotype was seen many times. The chain joins TRBV20-1 to TRBJ2-3; D perhaps matches TRBD2 (5 bases). The germline V gene has CDR1 DFQATT and CDR2 SNEGSKA (reference sequence). V lost 3 bases to trimming and J lost 0 bases, with 13 bases between them. The CDR3 is 15 residues long. CDR3 region: CSARMADSSTDTQYF. The CDR3 nucleotides are TGCAGTGCTAGGATGGCGGACTCTAGCACAGATACGCAGTATTTT.

The chain uses TRBV28 and TRBJ1-1; tentatively, D is TRBD1 (5 bases). The V and J ends lost 10 bases and 8 bases respectively, with 23 bases between them. The CDR3 spans 14 residues. The germline gives CDR1 MDHEN, CDR2 SYDVKM. This CDR3 is CANGTGTHRTEAFF. In DNA form, the CDR3 reads TGTGCCAACGGAACTGGGACCCATAGGACGGAAGCTTTCTTT.

This clonotype was seen only a few times. Since a much larger clone is just one base distant, this may be a read error. The rearrangement joins TRBV29-1 to TRBJ1-2; 10 nucleotides line up with TRBD1. V lost 7 bases to trimming and J lost 1 base; unmatched junction nucleotides: 9. The CDR3 loop spans 15 amino acids. Germline V lookup: CDR1 SQVTM, CDR2 ANQGSEA. CDR3 sequence (DNA): TGCAGCGCTTCCCGGGGACAGGGGATTAACTATGGCTACACCTTC. Its protein is CSASRGQGINYGYTF. Full variable domain (remainder filled in from reference TRBV29-1 and TRBJ1-2): SAVISQKPSRDICQRGTSLTIQCQVDSQVTMMFWYRQQPGQSLTLIATANQGSEATYESGFVIDKFPISRPNLTFSTLTVSNMSPEDSSIYLCSASRGQGINYGYTFGSGTRLTVV.

The rearrangement joins TRBV6-1 to TRBJ1-5; D is perhaps TRBD1 (6 bases). The CDR3 is 14 residues long. Trimming stripped 4 bases from V and 10 bases from J, with 17 bases between. Germline lookup yields CDR1 MNHNS and CDR2 SASEGT. In DNA form, the CDR3 reads TGTGCCAGCAGTGGGACCGGGTACAGGGCACCCCAGCATTTT. Its protein is CASSGTGYRAPQHF.

About this clonotype itself: Compared with germline, one end of the junction differs, possibly owing to a read error. V gene TRBV6-5 combines with J gene TRBJ1-1; perhaps TRBD1 as D (6 bases). This CDR3 spans 13 amino acids. Germline V gene data show CDR1 as MNHEY and CDR2 as SVGAGI. CDR3 in DNA: TGTACCAGCAGCCGTACAGGGTACATTGAAGCTTTCTTT. Its translation is CTSSRTGYIEAFF.

As to this clonotype: Possible read error: a much larger clone is one base away. This sequence joins TRBV20-1 and TRBJ2-5, with D possibly TRBD2 on 5 matching bases. The CDR3 has 13 amino acids. Germline CDR1 is DFQATT and CDR2 is SNEGSKA (reference sequence). Here the CDR3 reads CSARELDQGTQYF. CDR3 nucleotide sequence: TGCAGTGCTAGAGAACTAGACCAAGGGACCCAGTACTTC.

Points on this clonotype: The junction shows a germline mismatch at one end, possibly a read error. CDR3 residues: CASSYSYFYSLDEHFF. CDR3 sequence (DNA): TGTGCCAGCAGTTACTCGTATTTTTACTCCCTTGATGAGCACTTCTTC. V and J are TRBV6-5 and TRBJ2-1; no clear D gene. The germline V gene encodes CDR1 MNHEY and CDR2 SVGAGI. This CDR3 has 16 amino acids.

The gene calls are TRBV7-8 and TRBJ2-2; 10 bases are a match to TRBD2. The CDR3 has 18 amino acids. The ends lost 2 bases at V and 4 bases at J; junction bases unmatched: 10. Germline V gene data show CDR1 as SGHVS and CDR2 as FQNEAQ. Here the CDR3 reads CASSLRASGGPRTGELFF. CDR3 coding DNA: TGTGCCAGCAGCTTAAGGGCTAGCGGGGGTCCTCGCACCGGGGAGCTGTTTTTT. The full variable domain, in which reference TRBV7-8 and TRBJ2-2 provide the parts outside the CDR3, is GAGVSQSPRYKVAKRGQDVALRCDPISGHVSLFWYQQALGQGPEFLTYFQNEAQLDKSGLPSDRFFAERPEGSVSTLKIQRTQQEDSAVYLCASSLRASGGPRTGELFFGEGSRLTVL.

Regarding this clonotype: One end of the junction varies from germline; a read error may be responsible. The genes are TRBV20-1 and TRBJ1-5; 10 positions match TRBD1. Germline CDR1 reads DFQATT; CDR2 reads SNEGSKA (reference sequence). This CDR3 is built from 19 residues. The CDR3 DNA sequence: TGCAGTGTTAGAGACTTAATCGGGACAGGGGATTATAGCAATCAGCCCCAGCATTTT. This sequence encodes CSVRDLIGTGDYSNQPQHF.

For this clonotype: A read error may produce the germline difference seen at one junction end. The V call is TRBV11-1, the J call TRBJ1-1; 9 bases are a match to TRBD1. This CDR3 is 14 amino acids long. Germline-derived CDR1 and CDR2 are SGHAT and FQDESV (reference sequence). The CDR3 sequence is CVSGKQGAAFEAFF. In nucleotides, the CDR3 is TGTGTCAGCGGGAAACAGGGGGCCGCTTTTGAAGCTTTCTTT.

In regard to this clonotype: The CDR3 does not close with the conserved phenylalanine or tryptophan, likely indicating a read error. The rearrangement uses TRBV11-2 and TRBJ1-5, with no clear D. Between the trimmed V and J ends, which lost 0 bases and 10 bases, there was a span of 13 bases. From germline, CDR1 is SGHAT and CDR2 FQNNGV. This CDR3 contains 14 residues. CDR3 sequence reads: CASSLDGSRQPQHS. DNA for the CDR3: TGTGCCAGCAGCTTAGATGGTTCACGTCAACCCCAGCATTCT.

This clonotype was detected many times. This chain links TRBV5-1 with TRBJ2-1; D is unresolved. Trimming left V 4 bases short and J 6 bases short, with 14 bases between. The V gene's germline CDR1 is SGHRS and CDR2 YFSETQ. This CDR3 is 14 amino acids long. The CDR3 reads CASSPSDHANEQFF. In nucleotides, the CDR3 is TGCGCCAGCAGCCCTTCGGACCACGCCAATGAGCAGTTCTTC. Based on the CDR3 plus reference TRBV5-1 and TRBJ2-1, the full variable domain is KAGVTQTPRYLIKTRGQQVTLSCSPISGHRSVSWYQQTPGQGLQFLFEYFSETQRNKGNFPGRFSGRQFSNSRSEMNVSTLELGDSALYLCASSPSDHANEQFFGPGTRLTVL.

At least ten counts were recorded for this clonotype. The rearrangement links TRBV6-4 to TRBJ2-1; D might be TRBD2 (6 bases). V was shortened by 4 bases and J by 3 bases, with 16 bases between the two germline ends. The CDR3 spans 16 residues. Germline loops: CDR1 MRHNA, CDR2 SNTAGT. The CDR3 DNA follows: TGTGCCAGCAGTGGAAAAGGCGGAGGGAACTACAATGAGCAGTTCTTC. As protein: CASSGKGGGNYNEQFF.

In this sample, this clonotype turned up a few times. Because the CDR3 is missing its conserved closing phenylalanine or tryptophan, this is likely a read error. This chain links TRBV29-1 with TRBJ2-7; 10 bases map to TRBD2. Trimming took 7 bases from V and 3 from J; bases not matched to a gene: 6. This CDR3 is 13 amino acids long. CDR1 and CDR2 (germline): SQVTM, ANQGSEA. CDR3 DNA sequence: TGCAGCGCCGGAACTAGCGGGAACTACGAGCAGTACTCC. Its protein is CSAGTSGNYEQYS.

As concerns this clonotype: The junction and the germline gene differ at one end; a read error may be behind it. The chain links TRBV28 to TRBJ2-4; the D is unclear. The CDR3 spans 15 residues. Germline values: CDR1 MDHEN, CDR2 SYDVKM. In nucleotides, the CDR3 is TGTGCCGGCAGTTTATCCGTGACGACCAAAAACATTCAGTACTTC. It is translated as CAGSLSVTTKNIQYF.

About this clonotype itself: Germline is not matched at one junction end, which may reflect a read error. J is TRBJ2-3 and V is TRBV11-3, with D possibly matching TRBD1 (6 bases). This CDR3 has 18 residues. Germline CDR1 is SGHNT and CDR2 is YENEEA. CDR3 protein: CVSTFKTKGQIQPDTQYF. CDR3 DNA sequence: TGTGTCAGCACCTTTAAAACGAAGGGACAAATCCAACCGGATACGCAGTATTTT.

As to this clonotype: This may be a read error, as it is one base from a much larger clone. No conserved phenylalanine or tryptophan is present at the end of the CDR3, so a read error is the likely explanation. The V and J genes are TRBV28 and TRBJ2-1, with 8 bases fitting TRBD1. The germline V gene encodes CDR1 MDHEN and CDR2 SYDVKM. The CDR3 contains 16 residues. V lost 5 bases, J lost 6 bases, and 12 bases stayed unmatched. CDR3 in amino acids: CASSPGLGQGFNEQFL. The CDR3 DNA is TGTGCCAGCAGTCCGGGACTCGGACAGGGTTTCAATGAGCAGTTCTTA.

This clonotype was counted many times. This chain uses TRBV29-1 with TRBJ2-3; D possibly matches TRBD1 or TRBD2 (5 bases each). Germline-derived CDR1 and CDR2 are SQVTM and ANQGSEA. Trimming took 4 bases from V and 5 from J, leaving 13 bases between them. CDR3 length: 13 amino acids. CDR3 coding DNA: TGCAGCGTTGGTTTAACGGGACGAGATACGCAGTATTTT. This translates into CSVGLTGRDTQYF.

Concerning this clonotype itself: A junction end diverges from the germline sequence, so it may reflect a read error. V and J are TRBV6-5 and TRBJ2-7, with D hard to call. CDR1 is MNHEY and CDR2 is SVGAGI in the germline V gene. This CDR3 spans 14 amino acids. This CDR3 reads CASGSPSKGYEQYF. The CDR3 DNA is TGTGCCAGCGGTTCCCCAAGTAAGGGATACGAGCAATACTTC.

In this sample, this clonotype turned up a few times. This may be a read error, as it is one base from a much larger clone. The chain employs TRBV6-5 and TRBJ2-3; perhaps D is TRBD1 or TRBD2 (5 bases each). The CDR3 runs 17 residues. Trimming cost V 4 bases and J 4 bases, with 21 bases left between them. CDR1 and CDR2 (germline): MNHEY, SVGAGI. As DNA, the CDR3 is TGTGCCAGCAGTTCGGATCGGGACCGGCGGGTTGCAGATACGCAGTATTTT. It yields the protein CASSSDRDRRVADTQYF.

This clonotype showed up just a few times. V gene TRBV24-1 combines with J gene TRBJ1-2; D is undetermined. The CDR3 spans 12 residues. Trimming took 4 bases from V and 6 from J, leaving 8 bases between them. Germline V gives CDR1 KGHDR, CDR2 SFDVKD. CDR3 amino acids: CATSEGGDGYTF. DNA for the CDR3: TGTGCCACCAGTGAGGGAGGTGATGGCTACACCTTC.

Worth noting for this clonotype: This clone may be a read error of a much larger clone one base away. The chain couples TRBV6-1 to TRBJ2-2, with TRBD2 matching 10 bases. This CDR3 region has 16 residues. Germline assignment: CDR1 MNHNS and CDR2 SASEGT. This CDR3 reads CASETLAGVYTGVLFF. The CDR3 nucleotides are TGTGCCAGCGAAACTCTAGCGGGGGTGTACACCGGGGTGCTGTTTTTT.

Of note for this clonotype: The conserved phenylalanine or tryptophan is not found at the CDR3 terminus, so this likely reflects a read error. V is TRBV12-3 or TRBV12-4 and J is TRBJ2-7; TRBD2 matches at 11 bases. The CDR3 sequence is 14 residues long. CDR3: CASSLAGGPYEQYL. The DNA of the CDR3 is TGCGCCAGCAGTTTAGCGGGGGGGCCCTACGAGCAGTACTTA.